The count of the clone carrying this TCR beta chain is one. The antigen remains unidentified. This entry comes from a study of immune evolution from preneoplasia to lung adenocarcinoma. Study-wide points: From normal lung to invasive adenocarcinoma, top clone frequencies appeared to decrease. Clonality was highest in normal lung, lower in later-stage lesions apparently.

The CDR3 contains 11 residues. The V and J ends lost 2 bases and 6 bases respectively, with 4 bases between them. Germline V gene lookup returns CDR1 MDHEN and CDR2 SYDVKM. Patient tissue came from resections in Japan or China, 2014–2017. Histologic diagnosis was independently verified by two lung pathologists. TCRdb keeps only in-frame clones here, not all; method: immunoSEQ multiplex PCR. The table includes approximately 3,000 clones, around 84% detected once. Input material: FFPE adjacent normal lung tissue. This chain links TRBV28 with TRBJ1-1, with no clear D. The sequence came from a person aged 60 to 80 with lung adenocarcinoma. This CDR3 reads CASSLQSEAFF. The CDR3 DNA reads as TGTGCCAGCAGTTTACAGTCTGAAGCTTTCTTT.